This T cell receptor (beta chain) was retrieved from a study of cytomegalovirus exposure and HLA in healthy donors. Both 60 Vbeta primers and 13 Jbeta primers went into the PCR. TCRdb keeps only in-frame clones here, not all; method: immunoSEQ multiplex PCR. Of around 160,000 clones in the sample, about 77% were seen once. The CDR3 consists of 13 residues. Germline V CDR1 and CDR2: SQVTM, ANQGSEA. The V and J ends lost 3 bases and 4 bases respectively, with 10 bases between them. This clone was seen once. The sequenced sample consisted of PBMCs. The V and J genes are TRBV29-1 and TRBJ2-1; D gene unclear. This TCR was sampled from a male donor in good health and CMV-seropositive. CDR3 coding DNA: TGCAGCGTTGAGGCAGGCCAATACAATGAGCAGTTCTTC. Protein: CSVEAGQYNEQFF.